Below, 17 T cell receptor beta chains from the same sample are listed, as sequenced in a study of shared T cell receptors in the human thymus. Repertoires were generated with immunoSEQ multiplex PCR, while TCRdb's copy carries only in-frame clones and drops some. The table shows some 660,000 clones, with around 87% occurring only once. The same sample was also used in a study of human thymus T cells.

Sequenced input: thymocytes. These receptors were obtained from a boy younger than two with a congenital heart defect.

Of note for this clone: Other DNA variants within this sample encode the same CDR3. The CDR3 spells CASSQAGNTEAFF. CDR3 coding DNA: TGCGCCAGCAGCCAAGCCGGGAACACTGAAGCTTTCTTT. The chain links TRBV4-3 to TRBJ1-1; no firm D call. Trimming removed 1 base at V and 1 base at J, with 4 bases between. The CDR3 length is 13 residues. Per germline, CDR1 LGHNA and CDR2 YSLEER.

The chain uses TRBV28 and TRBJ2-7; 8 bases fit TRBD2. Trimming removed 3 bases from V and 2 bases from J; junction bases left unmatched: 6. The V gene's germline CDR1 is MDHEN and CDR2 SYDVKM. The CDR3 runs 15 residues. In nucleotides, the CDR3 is TGTGCCAGCAGTTTTAGCGGGGCGCCTCCCTACGAGCAGTACTTC. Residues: CASSFSGAPPYEQYF.

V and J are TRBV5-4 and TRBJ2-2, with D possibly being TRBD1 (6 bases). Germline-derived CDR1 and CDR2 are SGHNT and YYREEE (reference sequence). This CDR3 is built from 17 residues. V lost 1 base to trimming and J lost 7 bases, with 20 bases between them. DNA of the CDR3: TGTGCCAGCAGCTTGCCGCATGGGCCAGGGGTCCACGGGGAGCTGTTTTTT. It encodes CASSLPHGPGVHGELFF.

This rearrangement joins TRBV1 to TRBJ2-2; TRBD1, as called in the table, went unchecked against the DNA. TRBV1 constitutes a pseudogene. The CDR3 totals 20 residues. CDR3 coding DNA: TGCACCAGCAGCCAAGCCCCCAGGGCAGAAGGTCGCAAGAACACCGGGGAGCTGTTTTTT. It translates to CTSSQAPRAEGRKNTGELFF.

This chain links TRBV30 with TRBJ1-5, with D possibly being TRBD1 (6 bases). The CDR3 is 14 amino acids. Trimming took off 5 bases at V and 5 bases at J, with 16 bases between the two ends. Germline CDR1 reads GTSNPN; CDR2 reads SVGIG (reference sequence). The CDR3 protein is CAWGEQGTYQPQHF. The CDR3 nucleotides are TGTGCCTGGGGGGAGCAGGGGACCTATCAGCCCCAGCATTTT.

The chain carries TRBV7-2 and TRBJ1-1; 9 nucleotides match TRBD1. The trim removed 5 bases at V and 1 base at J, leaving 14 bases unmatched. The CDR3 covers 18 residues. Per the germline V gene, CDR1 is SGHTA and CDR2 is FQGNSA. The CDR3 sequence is CASSPKDNPGQGNTEAFF. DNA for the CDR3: TGTGCCAGCAGCCCCAAAGATAATCCGGGACAGGGGAACACTGAAGCTTTCTTT.

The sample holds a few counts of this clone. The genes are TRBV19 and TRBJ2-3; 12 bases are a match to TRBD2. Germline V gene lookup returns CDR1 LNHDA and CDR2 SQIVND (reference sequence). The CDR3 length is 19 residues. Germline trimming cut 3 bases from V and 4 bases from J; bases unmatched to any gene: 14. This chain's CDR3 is CASSIPASGGAVVPDTQYF. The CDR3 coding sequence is TGTGCCAGTAGTATCCCGGCTAGCGGGGGGGCGGTGGTGCCAGATACGCAGTATTTT.

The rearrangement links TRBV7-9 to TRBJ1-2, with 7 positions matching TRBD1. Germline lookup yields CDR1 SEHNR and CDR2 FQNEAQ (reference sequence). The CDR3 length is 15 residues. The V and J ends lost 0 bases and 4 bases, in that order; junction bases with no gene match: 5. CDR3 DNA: TGTGCCAGCAGCTTAGCGAACAGGGGTGGCTATGGCTACACCTTC. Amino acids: CASSLANRGGYGYTF.

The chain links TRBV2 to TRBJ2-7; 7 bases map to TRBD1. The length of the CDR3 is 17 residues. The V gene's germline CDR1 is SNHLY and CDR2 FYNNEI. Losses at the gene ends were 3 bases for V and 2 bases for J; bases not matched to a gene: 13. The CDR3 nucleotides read TGTGCCAGCAGTGATGGTAGAGAGGGGGCTGGAACCTACGAGCAGTACTTC. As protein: CASSDGREGAGTYEQYF.

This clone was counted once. The CDR3 bases are TGTGCCAGCAGTTTGAATGCGACCGAGAATAGCGGGAGAGGGGAGACCCAGTACTTC. The encoded protein is CASSLNATENSGRGETQYF. V gene TRBV28 combines with J gene TRBJ2-5, with TRBD2 identical over 9 bases. Per the germline V gene, CDR1 is MDHEN and CDR2 is SYDVKM. CDR3 size: 19 residues. J gave up 5 bases and V 3 bases, and 19 bases lay outside the gene matches.

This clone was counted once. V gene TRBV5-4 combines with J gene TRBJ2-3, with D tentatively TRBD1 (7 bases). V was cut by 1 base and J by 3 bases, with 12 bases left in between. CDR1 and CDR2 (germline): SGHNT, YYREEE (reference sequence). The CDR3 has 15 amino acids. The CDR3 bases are TGTGCCAGCAGCTTGAGCAGGGGGGATACAGATACGCAGTATTTT. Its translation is CASSLSRGDTDTQYF.

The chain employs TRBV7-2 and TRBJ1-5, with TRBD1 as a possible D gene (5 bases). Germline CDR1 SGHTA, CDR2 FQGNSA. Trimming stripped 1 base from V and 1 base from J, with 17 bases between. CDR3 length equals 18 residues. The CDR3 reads CASSLVAGPTGSNQPQHF. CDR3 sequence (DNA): TGTGCCAGCAGCTTAGTGGCGGGGCCTACGGGGAGCAATCAGCCCCAGCATTTT.

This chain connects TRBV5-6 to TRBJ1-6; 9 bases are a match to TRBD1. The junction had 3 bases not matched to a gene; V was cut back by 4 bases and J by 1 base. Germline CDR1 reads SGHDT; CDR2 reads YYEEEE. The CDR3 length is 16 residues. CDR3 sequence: CASSIDRGSYNSPLHF. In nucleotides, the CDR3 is TGTGCCAGCAGCATTGACAGGGGGTCCTATAATTCACCCCTCCACTTT.

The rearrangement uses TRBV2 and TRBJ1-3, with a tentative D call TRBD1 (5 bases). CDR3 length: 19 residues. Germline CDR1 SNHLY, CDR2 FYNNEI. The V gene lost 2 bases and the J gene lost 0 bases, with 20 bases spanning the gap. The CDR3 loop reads CASSETGWGASVSGNTIYF. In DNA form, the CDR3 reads TGTGCCAGCAGTGAAACTGGTTGGGGCGCGAGCGTCTCTGGAAACACCATATATTTT.

This CDR3 is CASSSIAGGFETQYF. CDR3 sequence (DNA): TGCGCCAGCAGCTCGATAGCGGGGGGTTTTGAGACCCAGTACTTC. This chain uses TRBV5-1 with TRBJ2-5, with 10 bases identical to TRBD2. Germline-derived CDR1 and CDR2 are SGHRS and YFSETQ. Trimming took 3 bases from V and 5 from J; bases not matched to a gene: 7. The CDR3 runs to 15 residues.

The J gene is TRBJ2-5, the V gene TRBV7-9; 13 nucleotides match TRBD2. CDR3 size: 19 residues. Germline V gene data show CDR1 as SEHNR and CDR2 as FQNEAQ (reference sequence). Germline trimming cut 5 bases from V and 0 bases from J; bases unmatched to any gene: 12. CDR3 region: CASSPGLAGPISYQETQYF. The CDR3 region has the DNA TGTGCCAGCAGCCCGGGACTAGCGGGACCAATTTCGTACCAAGAGACCCAGTACTTC.

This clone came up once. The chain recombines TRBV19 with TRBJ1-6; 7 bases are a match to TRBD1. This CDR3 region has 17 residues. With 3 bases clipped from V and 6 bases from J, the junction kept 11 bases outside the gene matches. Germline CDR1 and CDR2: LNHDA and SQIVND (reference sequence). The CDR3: CASSIDVVGTANSPLHF. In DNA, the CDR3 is TGTGCCAGTAGTATTGATGTTGTGGGGACAGCTAATTCACCCCTCCACTTT.